The present T cell receptor beta chain was sequenced within a study of OX40 agonist ivuxolimab in advanced cancers. Study-level background: The dose of intravenous ivuxolimab that patients received every 2 weeks ranged from 0.01 to 10 mg/kg. Points from the study as a whole: Also present in some nonresponders was a low level of normalized T-cell clonal expansion. Among T cells, CD8+ cells averaged more expanded clones than CD4+ cells.

V lost 7 bases and J lost 2, with 19 bases in between. Per germline, CDR1 SQVTM and CDR2 ANQGSEA. The CDR3 extends over 15 amino acids. In regard to this clone: Its specificity is not known.

Repertoires were generated with immunoSEQ multiplex PCR, while TCRdb's copy carries only in-frame clones and drops some. Of some 40,000 clones in the sample, around 73% were seen once. The clonotype originates from an adult with an advanced solid tumor such as melanoma, head and neck, liver or kidney cancer. The gene calls are TRBV29-1 and TRBJ2-3; D gene ambiguous. The sequencing here drew on CD4+ or CD8+ T cells sorted from blood, taken in a trial of the OX40 agonist ivuxolimab. The CDR3 DNA is TGCAGCGCCCAACTCGCAGAGATTCTCACAGATACGCAGTATTTT. It codes for CSAQLAEILTDTQYF.